The present entry profiles one T cell receptor (beta chain) with its context. The sample is drawn from a study of blood T cell repertoires in COVID-19. Clones were read by immunoSEQ multiplex PCR, and TCRdb kept only the in-frame ones, dropping some. The sample yields about 120,000 clones, around three quarters seen once. This CDR3 has 13 residues. Trimming removed 7 bases from V and 0 bases from J, with 12 bases in between. Per the germline V gene, CDR1 is SQVTM and CDR2 is ANQGSEA. V gene TRBV29-1 combines with J gene TRBJ1-1; perhaps TRBD1 as D (5 bases). This TCR was sampled from a woman of 80 years or more with acute or convalescent COVID-19. Input material: peripheral blood. The CDR3 coding sequence is TGCAGCGCTCAACAGGACCTGAACACTGAAGCTTTCTTT. This codes for CSAQQDLNTEAFF.